This T cell receptor (beta chain) was recorded in a study of radiotherapy plus CTLA-4 blockade in lung cancer. Looking at the study overall: Among patients, approximately 17% showed objective responses, and approximately 29% had disease control.

Sequencing was performed with immunoSEQ multiplex PCR; in TCRdb, only in-frame clones are kept and a portion is missing. The sample has over 50,000 clones; roughly four fifths are singletons. The length of the CDR3 is 14 residues. V was cut by 0 bases and J by 1 base, with 7 bases left in between. The germline CDR1 and CDR2 sequences are ENHRY and SYGVKD. The chain links TRBV10-3 to TRBJ2-7; no clear D. The material was peripheral blood, obtained from a patient treated with radiotherapy plus ipilimumab. The receptor comes from a human donor with non-small cell lung cancer who had a complete response to radiotherapy plus ipilimumab. The CDR3 DNA sequence: TGTGCCATCAGTGAGTCGCACGGTTCCTACGAGCAGTACTTC. This gives the protein CAISESHGSYEQYF.